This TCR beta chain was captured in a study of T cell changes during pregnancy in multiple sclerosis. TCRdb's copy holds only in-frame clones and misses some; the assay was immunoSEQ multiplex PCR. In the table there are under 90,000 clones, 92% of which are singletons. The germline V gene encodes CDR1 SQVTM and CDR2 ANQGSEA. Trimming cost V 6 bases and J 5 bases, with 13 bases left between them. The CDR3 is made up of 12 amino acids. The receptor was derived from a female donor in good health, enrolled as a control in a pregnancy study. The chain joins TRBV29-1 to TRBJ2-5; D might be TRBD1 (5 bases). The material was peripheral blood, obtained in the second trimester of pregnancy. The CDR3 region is CSVQGGDETQYF. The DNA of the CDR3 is TGCAGCGTCCAGGGTGGCGATGAGACCCAGTACTTC.